This entry lists 25 T cell receptor beta chains sequenced from one sample in a study of blood T cell repertoires in COVID-19. Using immunoSEQ multiplex PCR, the repertoire was profiled, and TCRdb retains in-frame clones only, with some absent. In the table there are a few hundred thousand clones, approximately 91% of which are singletons. Source material: peripheral blood. These receptors all come from a man in his fifties or sixties with acute or convalescent COVID-19.

The J gene is TRBJ2-7, the V gene TRBV29-1; TRBD1 matches at 11 bases. The V gene's germline CDR1 is SQVTM and CDR2 ANQGSEA. CDR3 length equals 17 residues. V was pared by 5 bases and J by 3 bases, with 15 bases of the junction left unmatched. This chain's CDR3 is CSVRGGGGDRGYYEQYF. For the CDR3, the DNA is TGCAGCGTTCGCGGTGGCGGTGGGGACAGGGGGTACTACGAGCAGTACTTC.

This clone was seen just once. This chain joins TRBV29-1 and TRBJ2-3, with 7 bases that match TRBD1. The V gene's germline CDR1 is SQVTM and CDR2 ANQGSEA. V shed 7 bases and J 3 bases; nucleotides not matched to a gene: 10. The CDR3 contains 14 residues. The CDR3 sequence is CSAKDRVGTDTQYF. The CDR3 DNA reads TGCAGCGCAAAAGACAGGGTTGGTACAGATACGCAGTATTTT.

CDR3 protein: CATSRGDRGPGYTF. The CDR3 bases are TGTGCCACCAGCAGAGGGGACAGGGGGCCTGGCTACACCTTC. The chain couples TRBV15 to TRBJ1-2; TRBD1 agrees at 12 bases. The junction had 1 base not matched to a gene; V was cut back by 1 base and J by 7 bases. CDR1 is LNHNV, CDR2 YYDKDF, per germline (reference sequence). CDR3 size: 14 residues.

This clone was recorded only once. This chain uses TRBV14 with TRBJ1-5, with D uncertain. With 1 base removed from V and 0 bases from J, the gap between germline ends came to 7 bases. CDR1 SGHDN and CDR2 FVKESK come from the germline V gene. The CDR3 spans 15 residues. The CDR3 DNA follows: TGTGCCAGCAGCCAAGTTAATAATAGCAATCAGCCCCAGCATTTT. Translation: CASSQVNNSNQPQHF.

V gene TRBV7-9 combines with J gene TRBJ2-7; 8 bases are shared with TRBD2. The CDR3 has 14 amino acids. V lost 3 bases and J lost 7; bases outside the gene matches: 8. In germline, CDR1 is SEHNR, CDR2 FQNEAQ (reference sequence). In DNA, the CDR3 is TGTGCCAGCAGCTTGGGAGGGAGCGGGGGAGAGCAGTACTTC. Translation gives CASSLGGSGGEQYF.

The chain joins TRBV30 to TRBJ2-5; D possibly corresponds to TRBD2 (5 bases). Germline loops: CDR1 GTSNPN, CDR2 SVGIG (reference sequence). The CDR3 totals 12 residues. The V gene lost 4 bases and the J gene lost 8 bases, with 14 bases spanning the gap. DNA for the CDR3: TGTGCCTGGACTTGGCGGAGCGGCACCCAGTACTTC. Its translation is CAWTWRSGTQYF.

V and J are TRBV12-5 and TRBJ2-3; TRBD2 is a possible D gene (6 bases). Deletions cut 0 bases from V and 1 base from J, with 8 bases between. The CDR3 covers 15 residues. Germline CDR1 and CDR2: LGHNT and FRNRAP. The CDR3 sequence is CASGLVGGGTDTQYF. In nucleotides, the CDR3 is TGTGCTAGTGGTTTGGTGGGCGGGGGCACAGATACGCAGTATTTT.

The chain has TRBV19 and TRBJ1-2, with D perhaps TRBD1 (5 bases). The CDR3 consists of 12 residues. Trimming pared 6 bases from V and 5 bases from J, leaving 10 bases between. Germline V lookup: CDR1 LNHDA, CDR2 SQIVND (reference sequence). The CDR3, as DNA: TGTGCCAGTAGACGGACACAATATGGCTACACCTTC. This gives the protein CASRRTQYGYTF.

The gene calls are TRBV5-6 and TRBJ1-2, with 10 bases identical to TRBD1. This CDR3 comprises 15 residues. CDR1 and CDR2 from the germline V gene are SGHDT and YYEEEE. V trimming: 2 bases; J trimming: 4 bases; junction bases outside the gene matches: 5. The CDR3 sequence: CASSFRQGASYGYTF. CDR3 in DNA: TGTGCCAGCAGCTTTCGACAGGGGGCCAGCTATGGCTACACCTTC.

The V and J genes are TRBV9 and TRBJ2-1; 7 nucleotides align to TRBD2. The J segment lost 7 bases and the V segment lost 3 bases, leaving 7 bases of the junction unmatched. The CDR3 spans 14 residues. The germline V gene has CDR1 SGDLS and CDR2 YYNGEE. CDR3 region: CASSATSIYNEQFF. DNA of the CDR3: TGTGCCAGCAGCGCGACTAGCATCTATAATGAGCAGTTCTTC. Full variable domain (outside the CDR3, taken from reference TRBV9 and TRBJ2-1): DSGVTQTPKHLITATGQRVTLRCSPRSGDLSVYWYQQSLDQGLQFLIQYYNGEERAKGNILERFSAQQFPDLHSELNLSSLELGDSALYFCASSATSIYNEQFFGPGTRLTVL.

The chain joins TRBV29-1 to TRBJ1-1, with 7 bases aligning to TRBD1. The CDR3 spans 12 residues. The J segment lost 4 bases and the V segment lost 8 bases, leaving 7 bases of the junction unmatched. Looked up from germline, CDR1 is SQVTM and CDR2 is ANQGSEA. The CDR3 loop is CSIQGGATEAFF. The CDR3 nucleotides read TGCAGCATTCAGGGGGGAGCCACTGAAGCTTTCTTT.

The chain is built from TRBV5-1 and TRBJ1-2; a possible D gene is TRBD1 (6 bases). This CDR3 comprises 15 residues. CDR1 and CDR2 from the germline V gene are SGHRS and YFSETQ. V dropped 3 bases and J dropped 2 bases, with 14 bases sitting between them. CDR3: CASSYATGQNYGYTF. CDR3 nucleotides: TGCGCCAGCAGCTACGCGACAGGCCAGAACTATGGCTACACCTTC.

The V and J genes are TRBV6-5 and TRBJ2-5; 15 bases line up with TRBD2. Trimming took 5 bases from V and 5 from J; bases not matched to a gene: 3. The CDR3 is 15 residues long. Germline-derived CDR1 and CDR2 are MNHEY and SVGAGI. For the CDR3, the DNA is TGTGCCAGCAGTAGAGGGACTAGCGGGGGGGAGACCCAGTACTTC. Residues: CASSRGTSGGETQYF.

This clone turned up a few times. This rearrangement joins TRBV9 to TRBJ1-5, with D perhaps TRBD1 (5 bases). CDR1 and CDR2 (germline): SGDLS, YYNGEE. CDR3 length: 17 amino acids. V was pared by 0 bases and J by 4 bases, with 17 bases between. This CDR3 reads CASSVGGAGGLNQPQHF. The DNA of the CDR3 is TGTGCCAGCAGCGTAGGAGGGGCCGGAGGACTAAATCAGCCCCAGCATTTT.

In its sample, this clone was seen once. The V call is TRBV20-1, the J call TRBJ2-3, with TRBD2 matching over 8 bases. The V segment lost 3 bases and the J segment 3 bases; nucleotides outside the gene matches: 5. The V gene's germline CDR1 is DFQATT and CDR2 SNEGSKA (reference sequence). The length of the CDR3 is 14 residues. CDR3 DNA sequence: TGCAGTGCTAGTTGGCGGGGGGTAACAGATACGCAGTATTTT. Amino acids: CSASWRGVTDTQYF.

The chain carries TRBV11-2 and TRBJ2-7; 10 bases are shared with TRBD2. The CDR3 has 17 residues. Germline V gene lookup returns CDR1 SGHAT and CDR2 FQNNGV. V was pared by 2 bases and J by 3 bases, with 10 bases of the junction left unmatched. The CDR3 bases are TGTGCCAGCAGCTTAACTAGCGGGGTACCCTGGGACTACGAGCAGTACTTC. Protein: CASSLTSGVPWDYEQYF.

This clone has just a few counts. The V and J genes are TRBV7-3 and TRBJ1-1, with D possibly TRBD1 on 6 matching bases. The germline V and J ends were trimmed by 4 bases and 2 bases, with 14 bases remaining between them. CDR1 and CDR2 from the germline V gene are SGHTA and FQGTGA. The CDR3 has 15 residues. Here the CDR3 reads CASSYTGTYNTEAFF. In nucleotides, the CDR3 is TGTGCCAGCAGCTACACCGGGACATATAACACTGAAGCTTTCTTT.

The rearrangement joins TRBV5-1 to TRBJ2-1, with D maybe TRBD1 (6 bases). Deletions cut 4 bases from V and 4 bases from J, with 18 bases between. This CDR3 spans 16 amino acids. The germline V gene encodes CDR1 SGHRS and CDR2 YFSETQ. The CDR3 sequence: CASSRPPGQKYNEQFF. In nucleotides, the CDR3 is TGCGCCAGCAGCCGACCACCAGGACAGAAATACAATGAGCAGTTCTTC.

In DNA, the CDR3 is TGTGCCAGTAGTATAGGTTGGGGCAGTACTAACTATGGCTACACCTTC. It yields the protein CASSIGWGSTNYGYTF. This chain uses TRBV19 with TRBJ1-2, with D possibly being TRBD1 (5 bases). The germline V gene has CDR1 LNHDA and CDR2 SQIVND (reference sequence). The CDR3 loop spans 16 amino acids. Deletions cut 1 base from V and 0 bases from J, with 12 bases between.

This clone was counted between two and nine times. The chain employs TRBV11-2 and TRBJ1-1; TRBD1 is a possible D gene (5 bases). The CDR3 contains 15 residues. Trimming left V 7 bases short and J 3 bases short, with 18 bases between. Germline CDR1 SGHAT, CDR2 FQNNGV. Written as DNA, the CDR3 is TGTGCCAGCACTCTGACCCACCCGGGGGACACTGAAGCTTTCTTT. This translates into CASTLTHPGDTEAFF.

The chain carries TRBV4-2 and TRBJ2-1, with TRBD2 identical over 8 bases. With 0 bases clipped from V and 3 bases from J, the junction kept 4 bases outside the gene matches. This CDR3 has 16 residues. The V gene's germline CDR1 is LGHNA and CDR2 YNFKEQ. CDR3 nucleotides: TGTGCCAGCAGCCAAGAAATAGCGGGGCTCTACAATGAGCAGTTCTTC. This encodes CASSQEIAGLYNEQFF.

The V call is TRBV7-9, the J call TRBJ2-7; no definite D call. The CDR3 contains 15 residues. Germline V lookup: CDR1 SEHNR, CDR2 FQNEAQ (reference sequence). V was clipped by 4 bases and J by 3 bases, with 16 bases between them. The CDR3 DNA reads as TGTGCCAGCAGCTCTCTATATTCAGGTGACTACGAGCAGTACTTC. It codes for CASSSLYSGDYEQYF.

CDR3 sequence reads: CASSQYGGSEAFF. As DNA, the CDR3 is TGTGCCAGCAGCCAATATGGCGGAAGCGAAGCTTTCTTT. The genes are TRBV14 and TRBJ1-1, with D uncertain. Germline V gene data show CDR1 as SGHDN and CDR2 as FVKESK. The CDR3 is made up of 13 amino acids. Trimming left V 2 bases short and J 8 bases short, with 12 bases between.

The rearrangement uses TRBV7-9 and TRBJ1-2; the match to TRBD1 covers 11 bases. CDR3 size: 18 residues. Germline V gene sequence: CDR1 SEHNR, CDR2 FQNEAQ (reference sequence). Trimming cost V 5 bases and J 3 bases; bases outside gene matches: 14. The CDR3 DNA reads as TGTGCCAGCAGCCCGGGGGCGGGACAGGGGGTGTCTCACTATGGCTACACCTTC. It yields the protein CASSPGAGQGVSHYGYTF.

This sequence joins TRBV2 and TRBJ2-2, with a tentative D call TRBD2 (6 bases). The CDR3 totals 14 residues. Germline values: CDR1 SNHLY, CDR2 FYNNEI. V lost 6 bases to trimming and J lost 8 bases, with 16 bases between them. CDR3 amino acids: CASSGTVRGGELFF. CDR3 DNA sequence: TGTGCCAGCAGCGGGACTGTTAGAGGGGGGGAGCTGTTTTTT.